Shown below are 20 T cell receptor beta chains from a single sample sequenced in a study of post-analysis software for immune sequencing data. Unique molecular identifiers were present in the TCR beta cDNA libraries. Each CDR3 protein gets one entry after TCRdb re-called the PCR reads with MiXCR. This sample yields 700,000 to 800,000 distinct CDR3 sequences, of which 25% to 30% are seen a single time; approximately 0.6% belongs to the top ten. The antigens of these receptors remain unknown. Study-wide findings and caveats: Among 4 or 5 TRBV segments more frequent in patients than controls were TRBV5-6, TRBV5-1 and TRBV20-1.

The specimen sequenced was blood. The receptors derive from a girl between 5 and 17 years old with multiple sclerosis.

This clonotype has more than one count but fewer than ten. This chain joins TRBV20-1 and TRBJ2-3, with no clear D. V was trimmed by 6 bases and J by 0 bases, leaving 13 bases between them. Germline V gene lookup returns CDR1 DFQATT and CDR2 SNEGSKA (reference sequence). This CDR3 is 14 amino acids long. DNA of the CDR3: TGCAGTGCCGGGTCAGGAGTTAGCACAGATACGCAGTATTTT. The encoded protein is CSAGSGVSTDTQYF.

Only a few counts were recorded for this clonotype. This rearrangement joins TRBV7-9 to TRBJ2-1, with 10 positions matching TRBD2. This CDR3 spans 15 amino acids. V dropped 3 bases and J dropped 9; count of bases not matched to a gene: 8. Germline assignment: CDR1 SEHNR and CDR2 FQNEAQ (reference sequence). The CDR3 nucleotides are TGTGCCAGCAGCTTTGTCGTAGCGGGAGGACCTGAGCAGTTCTTC. Protein sequence: CASSFVVAGGPEQFF.

This clonotype was seen only a few times. This chain links TRBV2 with TRBJ1-6; the D gene is possibly TRBD1 (5 bases). The V gene lost 5 bases and the J gene lost 10 bases, with 12 bases spanning the gap. Germline CDR1 is SNHLY and CDR2 is FYNNEI. This CDR3 region has 13 residues. CDR3 loop: CASSPGRGSPLHF. The CDR3, as DNA: TGTGCCAGCAGTCCAGGGAGAGGATCACCCCTCCACTTT.

The CDR3 loop is CASSARIDSYNEQFF. CDR3 coding DNA: TGTGCCAGCAGTGCTCGCATCGACTCCTACAATGAGCAGTTCTTC. V is TRBV2 and J is TRBJ2-1; D gene unclear. Per the germline V gene, CDR1 is SNHLY and CDR2 is FYNNEI. The CDR3 is 15 amino acids. Trimming stripped 4 bases from V and 0 bases from J, with 10 bases between.

J is TRBJ1-2 and V is TRBV29-1; TRBD1 matches at 7 bases. The CDR3 has 13 amino acids. Germline trimming cut 4 bases from V and 3 bases from J; bases unmatched to any gene: 5. CDR1 and CDR2 from the germline V gene are SQVTM and ANQGSEA. CDR3 amino acids: CSVGWDRDYGYTF. The CDR3 DNA reads TGCAGCGTTGGGTGGGACAGAGACTATGGCTACACCTTC.

This rearrangement joins TRBV11-3 to TRBJ2-7; no firm D call. This CDR3 has 12 residues. V dropped 0 bases and J dropped 6 bases, with 6 bases sitting between them. Per the germline V gene, CDR1 is SGHNT and CDR2 is YENEEA. CDR3 residues: CASSLDAGEQYF. DNA of the CDR3: TGTGCCAGCAGCTTAGATGCCGGCGAGCAGTACTTC.

The sample holds a few counts of this clonotype. The V gene is TRBV7-9, the J gene TRBJ1-2; D call uncertain. Germline assignment: CDR1 SEHNR and CDR2 FQNEAQ (reference sequence). Between the trimmed V and J ends, which lost 5 bases and 0 bases, there was a span of 10 bases. The CDR3 spans 14 residues. The CDR3 loop reads CASSPPEANYGYTF. The CDR3 nucleotides read TGTGCCAGCAGCCCCCCGGAAGCTAACTATGGCTACACCTTC.

This chain joins TRBV29-1 and TRBJ2-2; TRBD1 matches 8 bases. The germline CDR1 and CDR2 sequences are SQVTM and ANQGSEA. This CDR3 is 16 amino acids long. J lost 5 bases, V lost 4 bases, and 12 bases had no gene match. The CDR3 spells CSVVEGQGRSTGELFF. The CDR3 DNA sequence: TGCAGCGTTGTCGAAGGACAGGGACGAAGTACCGGGGAGCTGTTTTTT.

This clonotype was recorded only once. This chain uses TRBV4-3 with TRBJ2-7, with D perhaps matching TRBD1 (6 bases). Looked up from germline, CDR1 is LGHNA and CDR2 is YSLEER. V shed 2 bases and J shed 5 bases, with 13 bases lying between them. The CDR3 sequence is 14 residues long. CDR3 DNA: TGCGCCAGCAGCCAAACCCAGGGGACCCACGAGCAGTACTTC. Residues: CASSQTQGTHEQYF.

The J gene is TRBJ1-1, the V gene TRBV7-9; 11 bases are shared with TRBD1. J lost 3 bases, V lost 4 bases, and 7 bases had no gene match. The germline CDR1 and CDR2 sequences are SEHNR and FQNEAQ (reference sequence). The CDR3 extends over 16 amino acids. This CDR3 reads CASSSLPGQGDTEAFF. The DNA of the CDR3 is TGTGCCAGCAGCTCGCTCCCGGGACAGGGGGACACTGAAGCTTTCTTT.

The J gene is TRBJ1-5, the V gene TRBV7-9, with D hard to call. The length of the CDR3 is 14 residues. Looked up from germline, CDR1 is SEHNR and CDR2 is FQNEAQ (reference sequence). Trimming took off 4 bases at V and 4 bases at J, with 11 bases between the two ends. The CDR3 DNA follows: TGTGCCAGCAGCTCAGTGGGAGAGAATCAGCCCCAGCATTTT. Translation: CASSSVGENQPQHF.

This clonotype came up a few times. This chain uses TRBV7-2 with TRBJ1-6; D possibly corresponds to TRBD1 (5 bases). The CDR3 extends over 15 amino acids. Germline V gene data show CDR1 as SGHTA and CDR2 as FQGNSA. V lost 1 base and J lost 4, with 8 bases in between. CDR3 in DNA: TGTGCCAGCAGCTTAGGACAGCCGTATAATTCACCCCTCCACTTT. Its protein is CASSLGQPYNSPLHF.

This clonotype was observed a few times. The chain is built from TRBV5-1 and TRBJ2-1; TRBD2 aligns across 13 bases. There are 16 residues in the CDR3. Germline values: CDR1 SGHRS, CDR2 YFSETQ. J lost 9 bases, V lost 0 bases, and 6 bases had no gene match. Here the CDR3 DNA reads TGCGCCAGCAGCTTGGGACTAGCGGGGGGAGCCGGTGAGCAGTTCTTC. This gives the protein CASSLGLAGGAGEQFF.

This clonotype was seen more than once but under ten times. V and J are TRBV5-5 and TRBJ2-5, with D perhaps being TRBD1 or TRBD2 (7 bases each). The germline CDR1 and CDR2 sequences are SGHKS and YYEKEE (reference sequence). The CDR3 is made up of 15 amino acids. V was clipped by 4 bases and J by 5 bases, with 18 bases between them. The CDR3 nucleotides read TGTGCCAGCAGCCAGGGGGGGGGACAGTGGGAGACCCAGTACTTC. Translated, it gives CASSQGGGQWETQYF.

At least ten counts were recorded for this clonotype. CDR3 DNA: TGTGCCAGCAGCTTAGTACAGGGCCTTCGGTATGGCTACACCTTC. Amino acids: CASSLVQGLRYGYTF. This chain links TRBV7-9 with TRBJ1-2; D is possibly TRBD1 (6 bases). The CDR3 contains 15 residues. Germline lookup yields CDR1 SEHNR and CDR2 FQNEAQ (reference sequence). V dropped 1 base and J dropped 5 bases, with 14 bases sitting between them.

This rearrangement joins TRBV21-1 to TRBJ2-5; the tabulated D call, TRBD2, remains unverified against the DNA. TRBV21-1 is described as a pseudogene. This CDR3 has 15 residues. CDR3 loop: CASSLRTSSQETQYF. CDR3 nucleotides: TGTGCCAGCAGCCTACGGACTAGCTCCCAAGAGACCCAGTACTTC.

This clonotype has just a few counts. The chain employs TRBV12-3 or TRBV12-4 and TRBJ2-1, with TRBD2 identical over 8 bases. V lost 2 bases, J lost 8 bases, and 5 bases stayed unmatched. The CDR3 runs to 14 residues. The CDR3 reads CASSLMRGDDEQFF. CDR3 in DNA: TGTGCCAGCAGTTTAATGCGGGGGGACGATGAGCAGTTCTTC.

J is TRBJ1-2 and V is TRBV15; D not certain. Germline values: CDR1 LNHNV, CDR2 YYDKDF (reference sequence). Trimming took off 0 bases at V and 3 bases at J, with 11 bases between the two ends. The CDR3 runs to 15 residues. The CDR3 region has the DNA TGTGCCACCAGCAGAGAGGATTCAGGCCACTATGGCTACACCTTC. Translation: CATSREDSGHYGYTF.

This chain links TRBV20-1 with TRBJ1-6; 8 bases agree with TRBD1. The V and J ends lost 3 bases and 8 bases, in that order; junction bases with no gene match: 6. The CDR3 length is 14 residues. Germline assignment: CDR1 DFQATT and CDR2 SNEGSKA (reference sequence). CDR3 sequence (DNA): TGCAGTGCTAGGGGGGTGACAGGGGATTCACCCCTCCACTTT. It codes for CSARGVTGDSPLHF.

This clonotype was detected only a few times. The chain uses TRBV7-9 and TRBJ1-2; D not certain. Between the trimmed V and J ends, which lost 5 bases and 6 bases, there was a span of 10 bases. Germline CDR1 is SEHNR and CDR2 is FQNEAQ (reference sequence). CDR3 length: 12 residues. CDR3 amino acids: CASSVDLDGYTF. The CDR3 DNA reads TGTGCCAGCAGCGTGGATCTGGATGGCTACACCTTC.